This T cell receptor (beta chain) derives from a study of T cells in localized non-small cell lung cancer (dated by TCRdb to the early 2020s). Concerning the study at large: T cell repertoires of approximately 250 early-stage NSCLC patients were analyzed, with tumors being compared against uninvolved tumor-adjacent lungs. The cohort consisted of 236 treatment-naive NSCLC patients whose localized lung tumors had been resected. The mean age of the NSCLC patients was about 67 years, with approximately 130 men and around 110 women. Broader findings and caveats from the paper: Because multi-region sequencing of the tumors was not done, intratumor heterogeneity could not be ruled out. Since the design was exploratory, TCR variables were selected using unadjusted p-values with no false-discovery rate correction. Uninvolved tumor-adjacent lung showed the highest T cell clonality, higher than tumor, which suggests more focused antigenic responses in the uninvolved tumor-adjacent lung. Of the top 100 tumor clones, a median of about 53 were detected in paired uninvolved adjacent lung; roughly 26 were also among that lung's top 100. Higher T cell density in blood was associated with longer overall survival, whereas higher clonality in adjacent lung was associated with shorter survival.

In the case of this clone: Its antigen is still unknown. No clone much larger than this one lies a single base away; base qualities are absent.

From the cysteine through the phenylalanine, the CDR3 covers 14 amino acids. CDR3 DNA is the only sequence kept; it has 42 bases, read in frame from the first base. Trimmed from V: 4 bases; trimmed from J: 4 bases; junction bases lacking a gene match: 7. The germline V gene (reference sequence) provides CDR1 SGHNT and CDR2 YYREEE. TCR beta CDR3 regions were sequenced from DNA using the immunoSEQ Assay. The authors' analysis ran thus. To compute T cell density, TCR beta template counts were normalized to usable DNA, which was estimated by amplifying housekeeping genes. Using the preseqR package, richness was estimated by extrapolating to 120,000 templates for tissue samples and 400,000 templates for PBMC samples. Clonality was defined by subtracting Pielou's evenness from one. Tissue-enriched TCRs were identified through differential abundance testing performed on productive amino-acid clonotypes, with a minimum total count of 5 and an alpha of 0.1. The Jaccard Index and the Morisita Overlap Index were used to measure repertoire overlap between compartments. GLIPH clustered TCR beta CDR3s with public tetramer-defined viral CDR3s; viral motifs required at least three viral sequences plus V-gene enrichment. TCRdb mirrors the immuneACCESS table, restricted to in-frame sequences. Some clones are absent from its copies; in checked studies, under half trace to an unresolved V gene, and the reason for the others is unknown. The DNA gave D and trimming, while V, J and clone size come from that table. For this sample the table gives 130,000 or so clones, of which roughly 90% were detected only once. The ten biggest clones cover 1.5% to 2% of the sample.

At diagnosis, tumor, uninvolved tumor-adjacent lung and peripheral blood were collected and then preserved as a mix of FFPE and fresh-frozen material. For TCR repertoire profiling, blood samples were analyzed in the form of peripheral blood mononuclear cells. The sequencing used peripheral blood, collected before any cancer treatment. This TCR derives from a female donor of 60 years or more with stage I lung adenocarcinoma. The chain uses TRBV5-4 and TRBJ1-1, and TRBD1 aligns with 7 junction nucleotides. CDR3 sequence: CASSATGRVTEAFF. In nucleotides, the sequence is TGTGCCAGCAGCGCGACAGGGCGGGTCACTGAAGCTTTCTTT.